Detailed here is one T cell receptor (beta chain). The target antigen is unknown. This sample is part of a study of graft-versus-host responses after intestinal transplantation. Study in general: Once they had received anti-thymocyte globulin induction, all recipients took tacrolimus and steroids for about three years.

Libraries were prepared by immunoSEQ multiplex PCR; TCRdb keeps only in-frame clonotypes and omits some of them. The sample includes under 95,000 clones, roughly 80% of them seen just once. Overall study results and limits: The highest levels of circulating GvH clones went along with early declines in HvG clones after transplant.

This receptor was taken from a human donor who received an intestinal transplant. Sequencing was performed on unstimulated CD4+ T cells sorted from spleen or lymph node cells, taken before intestinal transplant.

The CDR3 sequence is CASNLRGIGEYTF. CDR3 bases: TGTGCCAGCAATCTGAGGGGGATCGGGGAATACACCTTC. The chain joins TRBV2 to TRBJ1-2; the D gene is possibly TRBD1 (6 bases). Trimming pared 7 bases from V and 11 bases from J, leaving 20 bases between. The CDR3 loop spans 13 amino acids. Germline values: CDR1 SNHLY, CDR2 FYNNEI.